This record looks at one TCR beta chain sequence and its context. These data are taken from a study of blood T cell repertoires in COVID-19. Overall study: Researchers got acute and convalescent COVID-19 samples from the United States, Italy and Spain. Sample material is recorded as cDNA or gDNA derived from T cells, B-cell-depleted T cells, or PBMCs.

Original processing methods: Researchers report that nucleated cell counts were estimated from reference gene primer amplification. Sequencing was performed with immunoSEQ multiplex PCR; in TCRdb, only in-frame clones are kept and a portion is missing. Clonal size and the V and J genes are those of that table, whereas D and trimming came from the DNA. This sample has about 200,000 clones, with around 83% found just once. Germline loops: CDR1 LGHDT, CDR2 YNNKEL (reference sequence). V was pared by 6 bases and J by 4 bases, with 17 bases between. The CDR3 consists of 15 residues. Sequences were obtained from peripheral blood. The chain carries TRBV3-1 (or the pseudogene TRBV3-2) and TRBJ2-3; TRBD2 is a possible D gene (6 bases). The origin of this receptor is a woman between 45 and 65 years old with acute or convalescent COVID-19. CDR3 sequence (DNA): TGTGCCAGCAGTCCTGTGGTAGCGGAGGCAGATACGCAGTATTTT. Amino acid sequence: CASSPVVAEADTQYF.